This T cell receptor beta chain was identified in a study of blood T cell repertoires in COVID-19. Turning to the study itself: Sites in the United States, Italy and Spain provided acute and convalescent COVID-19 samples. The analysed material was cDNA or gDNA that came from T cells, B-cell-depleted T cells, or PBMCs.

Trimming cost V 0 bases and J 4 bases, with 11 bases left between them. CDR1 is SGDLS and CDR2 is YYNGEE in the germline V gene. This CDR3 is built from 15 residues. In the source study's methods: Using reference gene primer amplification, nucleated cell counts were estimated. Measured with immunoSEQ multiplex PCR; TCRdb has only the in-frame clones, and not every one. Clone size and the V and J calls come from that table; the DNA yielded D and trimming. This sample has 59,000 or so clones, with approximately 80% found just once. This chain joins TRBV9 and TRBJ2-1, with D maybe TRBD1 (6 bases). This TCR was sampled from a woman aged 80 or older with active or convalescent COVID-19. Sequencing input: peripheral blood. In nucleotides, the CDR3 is TGTGCCAGCAGCGTAGAACAGGGTGTGTACAATGAGCAGTTCTTC. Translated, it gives CASSVEQGVYNEQFF.